A selection of T cell receptor beta chains follows, all from one sample in a study of blood T cell repertoires in COVID-19. The protocol was immunoSEQ multiplex PCR, while the TCRdb copy is restricted to in-frame clones and leaves out a portion. In the table there are about 260,000 clones, 84% of which are singletons. Sequencing was carried out using peripheral blood. These receptors came from a middle-aged woman who had recovered from COVID-19. Each CDR3 is given with its conserved first and last residue. The D gene is left open where the match is weak. Where a row states a size, it is once, few, many or the class of an expanded clone; other rows omit it.

abundance	v_gene	d_gene	j_gene	CDR3aa	CDR3nt
NA	TRBV3-1/TRBV3-2	TRBD1	TRBJ2-7	CASSPWGADRGEQYF	TGTGCCAGCAGCCCATGGGGGGCCGACAGGGGCGAGCAGTACTTC
NA	TRBV5-1	NA	TRBJ1-1	CASSLAGIGGITEAFF	TGCGCCAGCAGCTTGGCCGGTATCGGGGGAATCACTGAAGCTTTCTTT
NA	TRBV27	NA	TRBJ1-4	CASSSSFRGDEKLFF	TGTGCCAGCAGTTCCAGTTTTCGGGGGGATGAAAAACTGTTTTTT
NA	TRBV6-4	TRBD1	TRBJ2-1	CASSERTGGYEQFF	TGTGCCAGCAGTGAACGGACAGGGGGCTATGAGCAGTTCTTC
few	TRBV30	NA	TRBJ1-5	CAWSVSGGDQPQHF	TGTGCCTGGAGTGTTTCTGGGGGCGATCAGCCCCAGCATTTT
NA	TRBV7-9	NA	TRBJ2-7	CASSFTGPSYEQYF	TGTGCCAGCAGCTTTACAGGACCCTCCTACGAGCAGTACTTC
NA	TRBV14	NA	TRBJ1-2	CASSPGYGYTF	TGTGCCAGCAGCCCGGGCTATGGCTACACCTTC
few	TRBV28	NA	TRBJ2-1	CASGKLGGPGEQFF	TGTGCCAGCGGGAAGCTGGGGGGGCCGGGTGAGCAGTTCTTC
NA	TRBV27	TRBD2	TRBJ2-3	CASSSGTSPTQYF	TGTGCCAGCAGTTCCGGGACTAGCCCGACGCAGTATTTT
few	TRBV27	TRBD1	TRBJ1-2	CASSPGTGVRGYTF	TGTGCCAGCAGCCCCGGGACAGGGGTTAGGGGCTACACCTTC
NA	TRBV19	TRBD1	TRBJ2-3	CASTRRGGQGVTDTQYF	TGTGCCAGTACCCGTAGAGGCGGACAGGGGGTTACAGATACGCAGTATTTT
NA	TRBV5-5	NA	TRBJ1-6	CASSFLMTNSPLHF	TGTGCCAGCAGCTTTTTGATGACAAATTCACCCCTCCACTTT
once	TRBV6-5	TRBD1	TRBJ2-6	CASSLTGGSGANVLTF	TGTGCCAGCAGTTTGACAGGGGGCTCTGGGGCCAACGTCCTGACTTTC
NA	TRBV6-5	TRBD1	TRBJ2-1	CASRGQPYNEQFF	TGTGCCAGCAGGGGACAGCCCTACAATGAGCAGTTCTTC
NA	TRBV3-1/TRBV3-2	TRBD2	TRBJ2-1	CASSLEGEGIYNEQFF	TGTGCCAGCAGCCTAGAAGGGGAGGGGATATACAATGAGCAGTTCTTC
NA	TRBV19	TRBD1	TRBJ2-1	CASSTRDSNYNEQFF	TGTGCCAGTAGTACCCGGGACAGTAACTACAATGAGCAGTTCTTC
NA	TRBV5-1	TRBD2	TRBJ2-7	CASSLLVAGASIEQYF	TGCGCCAGCAGCTTGCTTGTGGCGGGAGCTAGCATCGAGCAGTACTTC
NA	TRBV30	TRBD2	TRBJ2-2	CAWLAGANTGELFF	TGTGCCTGGTTAGCGGGGGCGAACACCGGGGAGCTGTTTTTT
NA	TRBV28	NA	TRBJ1-5	CASSPYSNQPQHF	TGTGCCAGCAGTCCTTATAGCAATCAGCCCCAGCATTTT
NA	TRBV27	TRBD1	TRBJ1-2	CASSLKGASYGYTF	TGTGCCAGCAGTTTGAAGGGGGCTAGCTATGGCTACACCTTC
NA	TRBV2	NA	TRBJ2-2	CASSAFGELFF	TGTGCCAGCAGTGCTTTCGGGGAGCTGTTTTTT
NA	TRBV7-8	NA	TRBJ1-2	CASSLGQRFEANYGYTF	TGTGCCAGCAGCTTAGGCCAAAGGTTCGAGGCTAACTATGGCTACACCTTC
few	TRBV2	NA	TRBJ1-1	CASSGQPNTEAFF	TGTGCCAGCAGTGGACAGCCGAACACTGAAGCTTTCTTT
NA	TRBV19	NA	TRBJ2-3	CASSFGSPTDTQYF	TGTGCCAGTAGTTTCGGGTCTCCCACAGATACGCAGTATTTT
NA	TRBV2	NA	TRBJ1-3	CASSEGEIFSGNTIYF	TGTGCCAGCAGTGAAGGCGAGATATTCTCTGGAAACACCATATATTTT
once	TRBV7-8	TRBD1	TRBJ1-1	CASSPWTGGDTEAFF	TGTGCCAGCAGCCCTTGGACAGGGGGGGACACTGAAGCTTTCTTT
NA	TRBV19	TRBD1	TRBJ1-1	CASRDTGGTEAFF	TGTGCCAGTAGGGATACAGGGGGCACTGAAGCTTTCTTT
NA	TRBV7-2	NA	TRBJ2-7	CASRPDGRYEQYF	TGTGCCAGCAGACCCGATGGTAGATACGAGCAGTACTTC
NA	TRBV2	NA	TRBJ1-6	CASSVDPRRAPLHF	TGTGCCAGCAGTGTAGACCCCCGACGGGCACCCCTCCACTTT
NA	TRBV7-3	TRBD1	TRBJ2-1	CASSTGTAIYNEQFF	TGTGCCAGCAGCACCGGGACAGCGATTTACAATGAGCAGTTCTTC
NA	TRBV12-3/TRBV12-4	NA	TRBJ2-7	CASTGDPLYEQYF	TGTGCCAGCACGGGGGATCCCCTCTACGAGCAGTACTTC
NA	TRBV10-1	NA	TRBJ1-2	CASSDNRASYGYTF	TGCGCCAGCAGTGACAACAGGGCGAGCTATGGCTACACCTTC
NA	TRBV7-2	TRBD1	TRBJ1-2	CASSFTGVEGYTF	TGTGCCAGCAGCTTTACAGGGGTGGAGGGCTACACCTTC
NA	TRBV5-4	TRBD1	TRBJ1-2	CASSQGTEYGYTF	TGTGCCAGCAGCCAAGGGACAGAGTATGGCTACACCTTC
NA	TRBV5-5	NA	TRBJ2-5	CASSLNSGTAQETQYF	TGTGCCAGCAGCTTGAATTCAGGAACCGCCCAAGAGACCCAGTACTTC
NA	TRBV6-5	NA	TRBJ1-6	CASSQLRVLNSPLHF	TGTGCCAGCAGCCAACTCAGGGTTCTTAATTCACCCCTCCACTTT
NA	TRBV7-9	NA	TRBJ2-1	CASNAAASYNEQFF	TGTGCCAGCAATGCGGCAGCCTCCTACAATGAGCAGTTCTTC
NA	TRBV5-4	NA	TRBJ1-2	CASSSPGIYGYTF	TGTGCCAGCAGCTCCCCAGGGATCTATGGCTACACCTTC